A single sample is the source of the 20 T cell receptor beta chains below, sequenced in a study of control samples from healthy donors and cancer patients. The protocol was immunoSEQ multiplex PCR, while the TCRdb copy is restricted to in-frame clones and leaves out a portion. The profile shows 60,000 to 65,000 clones, 65% to 90% of them singletons. Sequenced sample: blood. The source is a man aged 35 to 55 in good health.

This clone was detected once. This chain joins TRBV5-1 and TRBJ2-1, with 9 bases fitting TRBD1. V shed 0 bases, J shed 10 bases, and the junction held 8 bases outside the gene matches. This CDR3 spans 15 amino acids. From germline, CDR1 is SGHRS and CDR2 YFSETQ. CDR3 region: CASSLVGTGPEEQFF. DNA of the CDR3: TGCGCCAGCAGCTTGGTCGGGACAGGGCCCGAGGAGCAGTTCTTC.

The CDR3 nucleotides are TGTGCCAGCAGGTGGGGTGGCTATAGCAATCAGCCCCAGCATTTT. It specifies CASRWGGYSNQPQHF. The chain is built from TRBV27 and TRBJ1-5; D gene unclear. Germline values: CDR1 MNHEY, CDR2 SMNVEV (reference sequence). The germline V and J ends were trimmed by 6 bases and 0 bases, with 12 bases remaining between them. The CDR3 runs 15 residues.

The rearrangement uses TRBV7-2 and TRBJ1-2; unclear D gene. V was shortened by 5 bases and J by 0 bases, with 10 bases between the two germline ends. There are 14 residues in the CDR3. Germline assignment: CDR1 SGHTA and CDR2 FQGNSA. The CDR3 loop is CASSPSAANYGYTF. Here the CDR3 DNA reads TGTGCCAGCAGCCCCTCAGCGGCTAACTATGGCTACACCTTC. The full variable domain, completed using reference TRBV7-2 and TRBJ1-2, is GAGVSQSPSNKVTEKGKDVELRCDPISGHTALYWYRQSLGQGLEFLIYFQGNSAPDKSGLPSDRFSAERTGGSVSTLTIQRTQQEDSAVYLCASSPSAANYGYTFGSGTRLTVV.

J is TRBJ2-1 and V is TRBV7-9, with D uncertain. The ends were cut back, 5 bases at V and 5 bases at J, with 7 bases in the middle. CDR3 length: 12 amino acids. The germline V gene encodes CDR1 SEHNR and CDR2 FQNEAQ (reference sequence). CDR3 bases: TGTGCCAGCAGCCGAGAGGACAATGAGCAGTTCTTC. Translating it yields CASSREDNEQFF.

The chain uses TRBV7-3 and TRBJ1-1, with 7 bases matching TRBD1. V trimming: 0 bases; J trimming: 4 bases; junction bases outside the gene matches: 2. This CDR3 spans 14 amino acids. The germline CDR1 and CDR2 sequences are SGHTA and FQGTGA. The CDR3, as DNA: TGTGCCAGCAGCTTAACCGGGGACAGCACTGAAGCTTTCTTT. Its protein is CASSLTGDSTEAFF.

The chain joins TRBV6-5 to TRBJ2-2, with D possibly matching TRBD1 (5 bases). CDR1 is MNHEY, CDR2 SVGAGI, per germline. The CDR3 is 12 amino acids. Trimming cost V 6 bases and J 6 bases, with 8 bases left between them. The CDR3 sequence: CASRSTAGELFF. For the CDR3, the DNA is TGTGCCAGCAGATCGACAGCCGGGGAGCTGTTTTTT.

This clone was detected a few times. This chain joins TRBV10-3 and TRBJ1-1; D unresolved. The V gene's germline CDR1 is ENHRY and CDR2 SYGVKD. The V end was cut by 3 bases, the J end by 7 bases, with 12 bases between. The CDR3 has 13 residues. The CDR3 bases are TGTGCCATCAGTGAACCCGGGATCCATGAAGCTTTCTTT. As protein: CAISEPGIHEAFF.

This sequence joins TRBV11-2 and TRBJ1-2, with TRBD1 as a possible D gene (6 bases). The germline gives CDR1 SGHAT, CDR2 FQNNGV. The V end lost 4 bases, the J end lost 3 bases, and 15 bases lay between the germline ends. The CDR3 has 15 residues. CDR3 in amino acids: CASSSGPGQYYGYTF. The DNA for the CDR3 is TGTGCCAGCAGCTCGGGACCCGGACAGTACTATGGCTACACCTTC.

This chain connects TRBV28 to TRBJ1-2, with D perhaps matching TRBD1 (5 bases). The V gene's germline CDR1 is MDHEN and CDR2 SYDVKM. The ends were cut back, 5 bases at V and 0 bases at J, with 16 bases in the middle. The CDR3 sequence is 16 residues long. The CDR3 region is CASSTQRQRTNYGYTF. The CDR3 DNA is TGTGCCAGCAGTACCCAGAGACAGCGGACTAACTATGGCTACACCTTC.

V gene TRBV28 combines with J gene TRBJ2-6; D possibly corresponds to TRBD1 (6 bases). The CDR3 extends over 16 amino acids. Germline lookup yields CDR1 MDHEN and CDR2 SYDVKM. V was trimmed by 2 bases and J by 0 bases, leaving 8 bases between them. Written as DNA, the CDR3 is TGTGCCAGCAGTTTAGGGGGCATCTCTGGGGCCAACGTCCTGACTTTC. Amino acids: CASSLGGISGANVLTF.

V usage is TRBV21-1 and J usage is TRBJ1-2. TRBV21-1 is given as a pseudogene. The CDR3 has 12 residues. The CDR3, as DNA: TGTGCCAGCAGCAAAGGAGGGTATGGCTACACCTTC. Protein product: CASSKGGYGYTF.

The V and J genes are TRBV6-5 and TRBJ2-7, with 7 bases lining up with TRBD1. Per germline, CDR1 MNHEY and CDR2 SVGAGI. The CDR3 covers 15 residues. The ends lost 6 bases at V and 0 bases at J; junction bases unmatched: 8. DNA for the CDR3: TGTGCCAGCAGACGACAGGGCAGTAGCTCCTACGAGCAGTACTTC. It codes for CASRRQGSSSYEQYF.

This clone was seen a few times. V is TRBV6-6 and J is TRBJ1-6; D not resolved. This CDR3 spans 15 amino acids. Trimming stripped 5 bases from V and 7 bases from J, with 15 bases between. Germline CDR1 reads MNHNY; CDR2 reads SVGAGI (reference sequence). The CDR3 reads CASSPLVVVNSPLHF. As DNA, the CDR3 is TGTGCCAGCAGTCCTTTAGTAGTAGTCAATTCACCCCTCCACTTT.

In this sample, this clone turned up once. This sequence joins TRBV12-3 or TRBV12-4 and TRBJ1-2, with 7 bases aligning to TRBD1. The CDR3 has 13 amino acids. V was clipped by 5 bases and J by 8 bases; unmatched bases: 8. CDR3 in DNA: TGTGCCAGCAGTGGGGACAGTCTATTCGGCTACACCTTC. Translation gives CASSGDSLFGYTF.

The chain carries TRBV29-1 and TRBJ2-5; 12 positions match TRBD2. There are 13 residues in the CDR3. Trimming at V came to 7 bases and at J to 4 bases, leaving 4 bases not matched to a gene. Germline loops: CDR1 SQVTM, CDR2 ANQGSEA. The DNA of the CDR3 is TGCAGCGCTACGACTAGCGGGGGAGAGACCCAGTACTTC. Translation gives CSATTSGGETQYF.

This chain uses TRBV7-9 with TRBJ1-1; the match to TRBD1 covers 8 bases. The CDR3 spans 16 residues. J lost 4 bases, V lost 5 bases, and 12 bases had no gene match. Germline V lookup: CDR1 SEHNR, CDR2 FQNEAQ (reference sequence). In nucleotides, the CDR3 is TGTGCCAGCAGCGCCCGGGACAGGCGTGCGGGCACTGAAGCTTTCTTT. This encodes CASSARDRRAGTEAFF.

The J gene is TRBJ2-7, the V gene TRBV28; 9 bases map to TRBD2. Trimming took 2 bases from V and 5 from J; bases not matched to a gene: 7. The V gene's germline CDR1 is MDHEN and CDR2 SYDVKM. The CDR3 totals 15 residues. For the CDR3, the DNA is TGTGCCAGCAGTTTAAGCGGGAGGTCCCGGGACGAGCAGTACTTC. It translates to CASSLSGRSRDEQYF.

CDR3 region: CASSLDPVDGEQYF. The CDR3 bases are TGTGCCAGCAGCTTGGACCCGGTAGATGGGGAGCAGTACTTC. The rearrangement joins TRBV5-4 to TRBJ2-7, with no clear D. The length of the CDR3 is 14 residues. V dropped 0 bases and J dropped 7 bases, with 14 bases sitting between them. Germline assignment: CDR1 SGHNT and CDR2 YYREEE (reference sequence).

J is TRBJ1-4 and V is TRBV27, with D possibly being TRBD1 (5 bases). From germline, CDR1 is MNHEY and CDR2 SMNVEV (reference sequence). Deletions cut 7 bases from V and 7 bases from J, with 16 bases between. This CDR3 spans 14 amino acids. CDR3 region: CASTRRGGREKLFF. The CDR3 region has the DNA TGTGCCAGCACCCGGCGGGGCGGTCGTGAAAAACTGTTTTTT.

V gene TRBV7-9 combines with J gene TRBJ1-4, with 7 bases lining up with TRBD1. Germline assignment: CDR1 SEHNR and CDR2 FQNEAQ (reference sequence). The trim removed 3 bases at V and 5 bases at J, leaving 9 bases unmatched. This CDR3 contains 16 residues. Written as DNA, the CDR3 is TGTGCCAGCAGCTTCAACCCCCAGGGGGGGAATGAAAAACTGTTTTTT. This gives the protein CASSFNPQGGNEKLFF.